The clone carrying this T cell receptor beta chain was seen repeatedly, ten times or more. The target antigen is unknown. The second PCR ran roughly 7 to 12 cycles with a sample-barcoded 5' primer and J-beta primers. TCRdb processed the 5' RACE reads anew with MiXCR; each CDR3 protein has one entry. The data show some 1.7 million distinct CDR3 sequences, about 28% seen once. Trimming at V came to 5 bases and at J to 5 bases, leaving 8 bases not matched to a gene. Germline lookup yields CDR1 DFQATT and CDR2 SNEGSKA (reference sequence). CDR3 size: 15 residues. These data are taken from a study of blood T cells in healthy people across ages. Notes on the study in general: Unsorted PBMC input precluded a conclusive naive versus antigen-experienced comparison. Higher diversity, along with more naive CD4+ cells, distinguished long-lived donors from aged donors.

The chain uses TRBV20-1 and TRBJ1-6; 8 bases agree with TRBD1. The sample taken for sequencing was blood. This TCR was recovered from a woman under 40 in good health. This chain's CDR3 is CSARRTGLDNSPLHF. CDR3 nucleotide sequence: TGCAGTGCTCGTAGGACAGGGTTGGATAATTCACCCCTCCACTTT.